This T cell receptor (beta chain) derives from a study of T-cell reconstitution after alpha-beta-depleted transplantation in children. The germline CDR1 and CDR2 sequences are SQVTM and ANQGSEA. This CDR3 spans 14 amino acids. The germline V and J ends were trimmed by 0 bases and 4 bases, with 12 bases remaining between them. Library preparation (for TCRbeta) was performed with unique molecular identifiers. TCRdb reanalysed the PCR reads using MiXCR and keeps one entry per CDR3 protein. In the table there are approximately 400,000 distinct CDR3 sequences, roughly 10% of which are singletons. Sequences were derived from PBMCs from the stem cell graft donor, sampled from the stem cell graft. This receptor was obtained from a human donor who donated a stem cell graft to a child with acute myeloid leukemia. The chain employs TRBV29-1 and TRBJ1-1; D remains unclear. The CDR3 protein is CSVEDLGYSTEAFF. The CDR3 region has the DNA TGCAGCGTTGAAGATTTGGGTTATAGCACTGAAGCTTTCTTT.